The 27 T cell receptor beta chains below all came from one sample that was sequenced in a study of T cells in Graves' hyperthyroidism and ophthalmopathy. The source material, RNA transcripts, was used to amplify TCR beta CDR3 regions. The HTBI set primed first-round TCR CDR3 RT-PCR. TCRdb reanalysed the multiplex PCR reads using MiXCR and keeps one entry per CDR3 protein. The sample has around 400,000 distinct CDR3 sequences, roughly 15% seen once. The sequenced sample consisted of blood. Receptor source: a woman aged 55 to 70 with Graves' ophthalmopathy.

This clonotype showed up many times. This chain uses TRBV6-1 with TRBJ2-5; the D gene is possibly TRBD1 (6 bases). This CDR3 has 15 residues. The germline gives CDR1 MNHNS, CDR2 SASEGT. V was pared by 4 bases and J by 2 bases, with 14 bases between. DNA for the CDR3: TGTGCCAGCAGTGGTAACAGGGCTACACAAGAGACCCAGTACTTC. Protein: CASSGNRATQETQYF.

This sequence joins TRBV6-5 and TRBJ1-2, with D maybe TRBD1 (6 bases). Germline lookup yields CDR1 MNHEY and CDR2 SVGAGI. The CDR3 is 15 amino acids. V gave up 2 bases and J gave up 4 bases, with 14 bases separating them. CDR3 region: CASSYLTGRTYGYTF. CDR3 coding DNA: TGTGCCAGCAGTTACCTGACAGGTCGGACCTATGGCTACACCTTC.

The V gene is TRBV4-1, the J gene TRBJ2-2; the D gene could be TRBD1 or TRBD2 (7 bases each). Trimming stripped 4 bases from V and 4 bases from J, with 13 bases between. This CDR3 region has 15 residues. Germline CDR1 and CDR2: MGHRA and YSYEKL. The CDR3 sequence: CASSLQGRATGELFF. CDR3 in DNA: TGCGCCAGCAGCCTACAGGGGAGGGCCACCGGGGAGCTGTTTTTT.

This clonotype was recorded many times. The rearrangement joins TRBV14 to TRBJ2-5, with 7 bases fitting TRBD2. V was clipped by 1 base and J by 5 bases; unmatched bases: 7. Per germline, CDR1 SGHDN and CDR2 FVKESK. There are 15 residues in the CDR3. CDR3 DNA sequence: TGTGCCAGCAGCCAAGTGGCGGGAGCCATCGAGACCCAGTACTTC. Translated, it gives CASSQVAGAIETQYF.

The CDR3 DNA reads as TGTGCCAGCAGCTTAGGCATCCCCTACGAGCAGTACTTC. It is translated as CASSLGIPYEQYF. The rearrangement links TRBV7-9 to TRBJ2-7; no firm D call. V was cut by 1 base and J by 2 bases, with 6 bases left in between. The CDR3 length is 13 residues. CDR1 is SEHNR and CDR2 is FQNEAQ in the germline V gene (reference sequence). Using reference TRBV7-9 and TRBJ2-7 for the parts outside the CDR3, the full variable domain is DTGVSQNPRHKITKRGQNVTFRCDPISEHNRLYWYRQTLGQGPEFLTYFQNEAQLEKSRLLSDRFSAERPKGSFSTLEIQRTEQGDSAMYLCASSLGIPYEQYFGPGTRLTVT.

The chain uses TRBV20-1 and TRBJ1-1; 10 bases agree with TRBD1. With 6 bases clipped from V and 11 bases from J, the junction kept 9 bases outside the gene matches. The CDR3 length is 12 residues. Germline V gives CDR1 DFQATT, CDR2 SNEGSKA (reference sequence). As DNA, the CDR3 is TGCAGTGCGCAGACAGGGGGCGGTTGGGCTTTCTTT. This encodes CSAQTGGGWAFF.

The rearrangement links TRBV28 to TRBJ2-7, with a weak D call TRBD2 (6 bases). The CDR3 runs 13 residues. In germline, CDR1 is MDHEN, CDR2 SYDVKM. V lost 3 bases, J lost 5 bases, and 11 bases lay in between. For the CDR3, the DNA is TGTGCCAGCAGTTTCCCGGGAGCGAACGAGCAGTACTTC. It specifies CASSFPGANEQYF.

This clonotype was counted many times. J is TRBJ1-4 and V is TRBV2, with D unresolved. Germline V gene data show CDR1 as SNHLY and CDR2 as FYNNEI. Deletions cut 6 bases from V and 5 bases from J, with 16 bases between. This CDR3 spans 15 amino acids. CDR3 sequence reads: CASRAGPTRNEKLFF. CDR3 bases: TGTGCCAGCAGGGCAGGACCCACTCGGAATGAAAAACTGTTTTTT.

The table lists this clonotype with many counts. The chain couples TRBV7-3 to TRBJ2-5; TRBD2 matches at 10 bases. Trimming took 2 bases from V and 5 from J; bases not matched to a gene: 5. Looked up from germline, CDR1 is SGHTA and CDR2 is FQGTGA. This CDR3 has 15 residues. CDR3 in DNA: TGTGCCAGCAGCTTAGTAGCGGGAGGTGGTGAGACCCAGTACTTC. It yields the protein CASSLVAGGGETQYF.

This clonotype was picked up a small number of times. The chain is built from TRBV4-1 and TRBJ2-1; TRBD2 agrees at 16 bases. The CDR3 is 20 amino acids. V was pared by 3 bases and J by 5 bases, with 13 bases of the junction left unmatched. Germline loops: CDR1 MGHRA, CDR2 YSYEKL. CDR3 sequence reads: CASSQVPGLAGGPRDNEQFF. The DNA of the CDR3 is TGCGCCAGCAGCCAGGTCCCGGGACTAGCGGGAGGGCCGCGAGACAATGAGCAGTTCTTC.

Many counts were recorded for this clonotype. V gene TRBV6-1 combines with J gene TRBJ1-3; D gene ambiguous. The V and J ends lost 6 bases and 6 bases respectively, with 9 bases between them. Germline CDR1 and CDR2: MNHNS and SASEGT. The CDR3 length is 12 residues. The CDR3 DNA reads TGTGCCAGCAGGGGCGGGGAAAACACCATATATTTT. Translated, it gives CASRGGENTIYF.

This clonotype came up many times. The chain joins TRBV7-9 to TRBJ2-7; D remains ambiguous. The CDR3 totals 13 residues. CDR1 is SEHNR and CDR2 is FQNEAQ in the germline V gene (reference sequence). V was shortened by 5 bases and J by 4 bases, with 12 bases between the two germline ends. This CDR3 is CASSRAFVYEQYF. DNA for the CDR3: TGTGCCAGCAGCAGGGCCTTCGTTTACGAGCAGTACTTC.

The chain is built from TRBV27 and TRBJ2-1; 9 nucleotides line up with TRBD2. The J segment lost 5 bases and the V segment lost 1 base, leaving 6 bases of the junction unmatched. CDR3 length: 16 amino acids. From germline, CDR1 is MNHEY and CDR2 SMNVEV (reference sequence). CDR3 in DNA: TGTGCCAGCAGTTTATGGGCGGGAGGGCCTGACAATGAGCAGTTCTTC. Translated, it gives CASSLWAGGPDNEQFF.

This clonotype was detected only a few times. This chain uses TRBV10-2 with TRBJ2-1, with 7 nucleotides matching TRBD1. The CDR3 is made up of 16 amino acids. Losses at the gene ends were 3 bases for V and 0 bases for J; bases not matched to a gene: 5. Germline loops: CDR1 WSHSY, CDR2 SAAADI. This CDR3 reads CASSEAGGYSYNEQFF. The CDR3 bases are TGCGCCAGCAGTGAAGCAGGGGGATACTCCTACAATGAGCAGTTCTTC.

Many counts were recorded for this clonotype. V gene TRBV2 combines with J gene TRBJ2-3; 8 bases are a match to TRBD2. The CDR3 loop spans 16 amino acids. Germline V CDR1 and CDR2: SNHLY, FYNNEI. Unmatched junction bases numbered 7, after V lost 1 base and J lost 4 bases. CDR3 coding DNA: TGTGCCAGCAGTGAAGTAGGGACGGGAGGGCCAGATACGCAGTATTTT. Protein sequence: CASSEVGTGGPDTQYF.

V gene TRBV7-9 combines with J gene TRBJ2-7, with 7 positions matching TRBD1. The CDR3 is 14 amino acids. The germline CDR1 and CDR2 sequences are SEHNR and FQNEAQ (reference sequence). J gave up 5 bases and V 5 bases, and 9 bases lay outside the gene matches. CDR3 in DNA: TGTGCCAGCAGCCTCACCGGGACAGCAAACGAGCAGTACTTC. Translating gives CASSLTGTANEQYF.

This clonotype turned up a few times. The rearrangement uses TRBV7-8 and TRBJ1-5; 9 bases are shared with TRBD1. CDR3 size: 16 residues. CDR1 is SGHVS, CDR2 FQNEAQ, per germline. The ends lost 5 bases at V and 5 bases at J; junction bases unmatched: 10. The CDR3 sequence: CASSGAGQGSYQPQHF. The DNA for the CDR3 is TGTGCCAGCAGCGGAGCCGGACAGGGGTCATATCAGCCCCAGCATTTT.

The J gene is TRBJ1-5, the V gene TRBV20-1; D is unclear. CDR3 length: 13 amino acids. CDR1 is DFQATT, CDR2 SNEGSKA, per germline (reference sequence). V lost 3 bases and J 3 bases, leaving 9 bases between the germline ends. As DNA, the CDR3 is TGCAGTGCTAGCGAACAGCTCAATCAGCCCCAGCATTTT. It encodes CSASEQLNQPQHF.

In the case of this clonotype: A single base separates this from a much larger clone, so it may be a read error. The J gene is TRBJ2-1, the V gene TRBV7-3; weak D call: TRBD2 (5 bases). The CDR3 spans 14 residues. V was shortened by 3 bases and J by 5 bases, with 11 bases between the two germline ends. The germline V gene encodes CDR1 SGHTA and CDR2 FQGTGA. CDR3 protein: CASSFPAEHNEQFF. The CDR3 coding sequence is TGTGCCAGCAGCTTTCCAGCGGAACACAATGAGCAGTTCTTC.

This clonotype was seen a single time. This clone may be a read error of a much larger clone one base away. The rearrangement uses TRBV28 and TRBJ1-2; 11 bases are shared with TRBD1. After removal of 7 bases from V and 4 bases from J, the junction contained 8 bases not matched to a gene. Germline V gene lookup returns CDR1 MDHEN and CDR2 SYDVKM. This CDR3 spans 15 amino acids. The CDR3 region has the DNA TGTGCCAGCACCGGACAGGGGGCGGATGTCTATGGCTACACCTTC. Encoded protein: CASTGQGADVYGYTF.

This clonotype came up a few times. The V gene is TRBV12-3 or TRBV12-4, the J gene TRBJ2-3, with a tentative D call TRBD2 (5 bases). V lost 7 bases to trimming and J lost 0 bases, with 14 bases between them. The CDR3 has 15 residues. CDR3 in amino acids: CASTSGLFSTDTQYF. The CDR3 nucleotides read TGTGCCAGCACTTCCGGACTTTTTAGCACAGATACGCAGTATTTT.

This clonotype showed up many times. The chain links TRBV4-1 to TRBJ2-5, with 8 bases that match TRBD2. The CDR3 is made up of 18 amino acids. The germline V gene has CDR1 MGHRA and CDR2 YSYEKL. Unmatched junction bases numbered 12, after V lost 0 bases and J lost 3 bases. CDR3 protein: CASSQDPQASGLEETQYF. CDR3 coding DNA: TGCGCCAGCAGCCAAGATCCCCAGGCTAGCGGGTTGGAAGAGACCCAGTACTTC.

In DNA, the CDR3 is TGTGCCAGCAGAACCGGGACAGGGGGCTCGACTAATGAAAAACTGTTTTTT. Protein: CASRTGTGGSTNEKLFF. The chain is built from TRBV3-1 and TRBJ1-4, with TRBD1 matching over 12 bases. The CDR3 extends over 17 amino acids. Unmatched junction bases numbered 7, after V lost 6 bases and J lost 2 bases. The germline V gene has CDR1 LGHDT and CDR2 YNNKEL (reference sequence).

This clonotype occurred many times. The chain's CDR3 is CASSFMGVHEQYF. DNA for the CDR3: TGCGCCAGCAGCTTTATGGGGGTCCACGAGCAGTACTTC. The gene calls are TRBV5-1 and TRBJ2-7; either TRBD1 or TRBD2 may supply D (5 bases each). The CDR3 loop spans 13 amino acids. Germline V CDR1 and CDR2: SGHRS, YFSETQ. V was pared by 2 bases and J by 5 bases, with 11 bases between.

A few counts support this clonotype. The chain joins TRBV28 to TRBJ1-4, with D possibly being TRBD1 (6 bases). Trimming removed 5 bases at V and 5 bases at J, with 12 bases between. Per germline, CDR1 MDHEN and CDR2 SYDVKM. CDR3 length equals 14 residues. In DNA form, the CDR3 reads TGTGCCAGCAGTCTACAGGGTCCAAATGAAAAACTGTTTTTT. Its protein product is CASSLQGPNEKLFF. The full variable domain, rest sourced from reference TRBV28 and TRBJ1-4, is DVKVTQSSRYLVKRTGEKVFLECVQDMDHENMFWYRQDPGLGLRLIYFSYDVKMKEKGDIPEGYSVSREKKERFSLILESASTNQTSMYLCASSLQGPNEKLFFGSGTQLSVL.

J is TRBJ2-3 and V is TRBV10-3; 10 bases fit TRBD1. Germline loops: CDR1 ENHRY, CDR2 SYGVKD. CDR3 length equals 15 residues. Unmatched junction bases numbered 6, after V lost 5 bases and J lost 4 bases. CDR3 amino acids: CAISSAGTGADTQYF. The CDR3 DNA reads TGTGCCATCAGTTCTGCCGGGACAGGGGCAGATACGCAGTATTTT.

There are many counts of this clonotype. J is TRBJ2-7 and V is TRBV2, with D tentatively TRBD2 (5 bases). CDR1 and CDR2 (germline): SNHLY, FYNNEI. The CDR3 spans 17 residues. Trimming left V 0 bases short and J 0 bases short, with 15 bases between. CDR3 amino acids: CASSEARGSTSSYEQYF. The CDR3 nucleotides read TGTGCCAGCAGTGAAGCTCGAGGGAGCACGAGCTCCTACGAGCAGTACTTC.